The clone carrying this TCR beta chain was seen at least ten times. Its specificity is unknown. These data belong to a study of CD8 T cells in ankylosing spondylitis. The TCR beta libraries were generated through quantitative 5'-RACE incorporating molecular barcodes. TCRdb fed the 5' RACE reads into MiXCR, producing one record per CDR3 protein. This repertoire shows approximately 130,000 distinct CDR3 sequences, about a tenth found once; its top ten account for approximately 3.4%. Study observations and caveats: In synovial fluid and blood from reactive arthritis, some motif variants were previously reported.

J gave up 8 bases and V 5 bases, and 7 bases lay outside the gene matches. CDR1 is SEHNR and CDR2 is FQNEAQ in the germline V gene (reference sequence). The CDR3 consists of 14 residues. The source of this sequence is a male donor with ankylosing spondylitis or in good health (not recorded which). Sequencing was performed on blood, either unsorted or a sorted T cell fraction (not recorded which). The chain recombines TRBV7-9 with TRBJ2-1; TRBD2 matches 9 bases. The CDR3 DNA sequence: TGTGCCAGCAGCAAATCTAGCGGGACGGATGAGCAGTTCTTC. Translating it yields CASSKSSGTDEQFF.